A single sample is the source of the 5 T cell receptor beta chains below, sequenced in a study of post-analysis software for immune sequencing data. Study results and caveats: Five or six TRBV segments were more frequent in patients than controls; TRBV5-6, TRBV5-1 and TRBV20-1 belonged to this group.

Their antigens are not known. The library was made from cDNA and included unique molecular identifiers. TCRdb re-analysed the PCR reads in MiXCR, keeping a single row per CDR3 protein. The sample holds 380,000 or so distinct CDR3 sequences, about a third seen once. The sequencing input was blood. All receptors derive from a girl aged 10-17 years with multiple sclerosis.

This clonotype was seen once. A much larger clone lies a single base off, so this may be a read error. The chain combines TRBV10-3 with TRBJ1-1; a possible D gene is TRBD1 (5 bases). Deletions cut 4 bases from V and 1 base from J, with 13 bases between. Germline assignment: CDR1 ENHRY and CDR2 SYGVKD. The CDR3 contains 15 residues. CDR3 residues: CAISGSGGTNTEAFF. The DNA of the CDR3 is TGTGCCATCAGTGGGTCGGGAGGGACGAACACTGAAGCTTTCTTT.

The chain links TRBV5-1 to TRBJ2-5; weak D call: TRBD2 (6 bases). Germline V CDR1 and CDR2: SGHRS, YFSETQ. Trimming took off 3 bases at V and 2 bases at J, with 11 bases between the two ends. There are 14 residues in the CDR3. CDR3 nucleotide sequence: TGCGCCAGCAGCTCCACGGACTATCAAGAGACCCAGTACTTC. Protein product: CASSSTDYQETQYF.

The genes are TRBV2 and TRBJ2-7; D unclear. The V and J ends lost 6 bases and 0 bases respectively, with 18 bases between them. CDR1 and CDR2 (germline): SNHLY, FYNNEI. This CDR3 spans 16 amino acids. The CDR3 DNA is TGTGCCAGCAGCAGAAGCGCTCGAGTGAGCTCCTACGAGCAGTACTTC. As protein: CASSRSARVSSYEQYF.

The chain recombines TRBV2 with TRBJ1-5, with 7 positions matching TRBD1. Trimming removed 5 bases from V and 1 base from J; junction bases left unmatched: 5. This CDR3 is 15 amino acids long. Germline V gene lookup returns CDR1 SNHLY and CDR2 FYNNEI. CDR3 loop: CASSRQGISNQPQHF. The CDR3 DNA reads as TGTGCCAGCAGTCGACAGGGTATCAGCAATCAGCCCCAGCATTTT. The full variable domain, its missing parts supplied by reference TRBV2 and TRBJ1-5, is EPEVTQTPSHQVTQMGQEVILRCVPISNHLYFYWYRQILGQKVEFLVSFYNNEISEKSEIFDDQFSVERPDGSNFTLKIRSTKLEDSAMYFCASSRQGISNQPQHFGDGTRLSIL.

This clonotype came up a few times. The rearrangement uses TRBV7-9 and TRBJ2-1, with 8 bases lining up with TRBD1. Germline V gives CDR1 SEHNR, CDR2 FQNEAQ (reference sequence). Unmatched junction bases numbered 1, after V lost 1 base and J lost 8 bases. CDR3 size: 13 residues. In DNA form, the CDR3 reads TGTGCCAGCAGCTTAGTACAGGGGGATGAGCAGTTCTTC. Translation gives CASSLVQGDEQFF.